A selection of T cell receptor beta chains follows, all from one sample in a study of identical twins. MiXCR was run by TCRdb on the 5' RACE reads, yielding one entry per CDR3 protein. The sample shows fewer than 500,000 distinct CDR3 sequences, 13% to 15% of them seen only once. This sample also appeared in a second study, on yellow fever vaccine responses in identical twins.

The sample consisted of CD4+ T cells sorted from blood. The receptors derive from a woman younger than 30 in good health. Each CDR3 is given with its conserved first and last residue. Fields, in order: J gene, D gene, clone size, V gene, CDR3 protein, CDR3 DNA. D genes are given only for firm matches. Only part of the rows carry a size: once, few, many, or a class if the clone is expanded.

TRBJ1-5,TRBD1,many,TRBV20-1,CSANGQVNQPQHF,TGCAGTGCCAATGGACAGGTCAATCAGCCCCAGCATTTT
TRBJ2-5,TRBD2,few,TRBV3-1,CASSQRGGKETQYF,TGTGCCAGCAGCCAACGGGGGGGTAAAGAGACCCAGTACTTC
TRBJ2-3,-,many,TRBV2,CASRVTASTDTQYF,TGTGCCAGCAGGGTGACAGCTAGCACAGATACGCAGTATTTT
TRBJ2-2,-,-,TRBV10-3,CAISEGRSGTAFTWELFF,TGTGCCATCAGTGAGGGGAGGAGTGGGACTGCGTTCACCTGGGAGCTGTTTTTT
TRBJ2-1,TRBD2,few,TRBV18,CASSPVAGGPMSSYNEQFF,TGTGCCAGCTCCCCGGTGGCGGGGGGGCCAATGAGCTCCTACAATGAGCAGTTCTTC
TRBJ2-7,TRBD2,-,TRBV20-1,CSARNLAGLDEQYF,TGCAGTGCTAGGAATCTAGCGGGACTCGACGAGCAGTACTTC
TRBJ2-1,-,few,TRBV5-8,CASSLVLDGNEQFF,TGTGCCAGCAGCTTGGTTCTAGATGGCAATGAGCAGTTCTTC
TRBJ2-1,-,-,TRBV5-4,CASSLPGSYNEQFF,TGTGCCAGCAGCTTGCCGGGATCCTACAATGAGCAGTTCTTC
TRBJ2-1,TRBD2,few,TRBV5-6,CASSSSLTSGGVDEQFF,TGTGCCAGCAGCTCTTCCCTAACTAGCGGGGGTGTCGATGAGCAGTTCTTC
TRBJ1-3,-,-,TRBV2,CASRENPGSDTIYF,TGTGCCAGCAGGGAAAACCCTGGGTCGGACACCATATATTTT
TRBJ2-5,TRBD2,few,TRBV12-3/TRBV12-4,CASSLLVAGSQETQYF,TGTGCCAGCAGTTTATTGGTAGCGGGGTCTCAAGAGACCCAGTACTTC
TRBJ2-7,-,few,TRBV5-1,CASSFSTTEQYF,TGCGCCAGCAGCTTCAGCACCACCGAGCAGTACTTC
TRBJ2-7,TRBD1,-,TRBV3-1,CASSREVGRDRKKYEQYF,TGTGCCAGCAGCCGCGAAGTCGGCCGGGACAGGAAAAAATACGAGCAGTACTTC
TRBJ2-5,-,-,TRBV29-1,CSVDGRAETQYF,TGCAGCGTTGATGGCAGGGCAGAGACCCAGTACTTC
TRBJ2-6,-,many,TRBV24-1,CATSDYSSGANVLTF,TGTGCCACCAGTGATTATAGCTCTGGGGCCAACGTCCTGACTTTC
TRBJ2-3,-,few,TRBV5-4,CASSFADRPSSDTQYF,TGTGCCAGCAGCTTCGCCGACAGGCCCAGTTCAGATACGCAGTATTTT
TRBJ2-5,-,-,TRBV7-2,CASSFPGVGAQYF,TGTGCCAGCAGCTTTCCGGGCGTGGGGGCCCAGTACTTC
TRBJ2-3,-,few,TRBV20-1,CSAIRFREGSTDTQYF,TGCAGTGCTATTCGGTTTAGGGAAGGTAGCACAGATACGCAGTATTTT
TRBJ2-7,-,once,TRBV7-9,CASSLGEPRYF,TGTGCCAGCAGCTTAGGGGAGCCTCGGTACTTC
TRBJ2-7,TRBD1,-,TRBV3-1,CASSQRDRAGEQYF,TGTGCCAGCAGCCAGAGGGACAGGGCGGGAGAGCAGTACTTC
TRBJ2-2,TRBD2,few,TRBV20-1,CSAKVAGGSGELFF,TGCAGTGCTAAAGTAGCGGGAGGGTCCGGGGAGCTGTTTTTT
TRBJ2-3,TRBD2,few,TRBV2,CASSFGTSVFSTDTQYF,TGTGCCAGCAGTTTCGGGACTAGCGTATTTAGCACAGATACGCAGTATTTT
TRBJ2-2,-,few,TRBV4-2,CASSQEINTGELFF,TGTGCCAGCAGCCAAGAAATCAACACCGGGGAGCTGTTTTTT
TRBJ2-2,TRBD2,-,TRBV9,CASTRDGRAGELFF,TGTGCCAGCACCCGAGATGGGAGGGCCGGGGAGCTGTTTTTT
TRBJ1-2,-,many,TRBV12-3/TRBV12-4,CASSQVDYGYTF,TGTGCCAGCAGCCAAGTGGACTATGGCTACACCTTC
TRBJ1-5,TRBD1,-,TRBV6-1,CASSKGTGLRENQPQHF,TGTGCCAGCAGCAAAGGGACAGGGCTAAGGGAAAATCAGCCCCAGCATTTT
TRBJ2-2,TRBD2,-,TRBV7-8,CASSSGGAPGELFF,TGTGCCAGCAGTAGCGGGGGGGCCCCCGGGGAGCTGTTTTTT
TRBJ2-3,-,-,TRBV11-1,CASSPRVGASTDTQYF,TGTGCCAGCAGCCCCCGAGTCGGGGCGAGCACAGATACGCAGTATTTT
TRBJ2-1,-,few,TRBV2,CASGARDFNNEQFF,TGTGCCAGCGGAGCCCGGGACTTTAACAATGAGCAGTTCTTC
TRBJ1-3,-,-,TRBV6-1,CASTPPGGNTIYF,TGTGCCAGCACTCCCCCGGGGGGAAACACCATATATTTT
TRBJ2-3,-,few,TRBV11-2,CASSSGAGQINTDTQYF,TGTGCCAGCAGCTCTGGAGCGGGCCAAATCAACACAGATACGCAGTATTTT
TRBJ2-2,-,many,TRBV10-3,CAISEVRGNGELFF,TGTGCCATCAGTGAGGTGCGGGGCAACGGGGAGCTGTTTTTT
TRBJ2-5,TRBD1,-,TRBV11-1,CASSFTPGQGTGRKETQYF,TGTGCCAGCAGCTTCACGCCGGGACAGGGAACTGGTAGGAAAGAGACCCAGTACTTC
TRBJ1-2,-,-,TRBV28,CASSLGTESYGYTF,TGTGCCAGCAGTTTAGGGACGGAGAGCTATGGCTACACCTTC
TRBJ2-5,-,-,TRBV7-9,CASSELAIREQETQYF,TGTGCCAGCAGCGAACTAGCTATAAGGGAACAAGAGACCCAGTACTTC